What follows describes a single T cell receptor (beta chain). This sample is drawn from a study of blood T cell repertoires in COVID-19. Only in-frame clones appear in the TCRdb table, and some are missing; sequencing was by immunoSEQ multiplex PCR. Among about 360,000 clones listed, approximately 86% were seen once. Trimming cost V 5 bases and J 0 bases; bases outside gene matches: 3. CDR3 length equals 15 residues. Germline assignment: CDR1 SGHKS and CDR2 YYEKEE (reference sequence). The V gene is TRBV5-5, the J gene TRBJ2-1, with 9 positions matching TRBD2. This receptor was identified in a woman aged 55-69 years with COVID-19, enrolled during active disease. What was sequenced was peripheral blood. CDR3 residues: CASSQAGGSYNEQFF. As DNA, the CDR3 is TGTGCCAGCAGTCAAGCGGGGGGCTCCTACAATGAGCAGTTCTTC.